The present entry profiles one T cell receptor beta chain with its context. The antigen is unknown. TCRdb reanalysed the 5' RACE reads using MiXCR and keeps one entry per CDR3 protein. The sample lists approximately 260,000 distinct CDR3 sequences, approximately 20% occurring once. The data were taken from a study of CD8 T cells in ankylosing spondylitis. Germline V gene sequence: CDR1 MNHEY, CDR2 SMNVEV (reference sequence). Unmatched junction bases numbered 6, after V lost 0 bases and J lost 5 bases. The CDR3 length is 15 residues. Notes on the study in general: Some motif variants had been reported before (in reactive arthritis synovial fluid and blood). Disease-linked clones bore a CD8+ phenotype and were relatively rare in peripheral blood. Researchers reportedly found disease-linked clones significantly enriched in matched ankylosing spondylitis synovial fluid. Characteristic, it appeared, of ankylosing spondylitis blood was a TCR beta motif of roughly eight highly homologous variants.

The chain joins TRBV27 to TRBJ2-7; TRBD1 matches at 8 bases. This TCR was recovered from a male donor with ankylosing spondylitis or in good health (not recorded which). The material sequenced was blood, either unsorted or a sorted T cell fraction (not recorded which). CDR3 DNA sequence: TGTGCCAGCAGTTTATCCAGGGGGCGCTTCGACGAGCAGTACTTC. It yields the protein CASSLSRGRFDEQYF.